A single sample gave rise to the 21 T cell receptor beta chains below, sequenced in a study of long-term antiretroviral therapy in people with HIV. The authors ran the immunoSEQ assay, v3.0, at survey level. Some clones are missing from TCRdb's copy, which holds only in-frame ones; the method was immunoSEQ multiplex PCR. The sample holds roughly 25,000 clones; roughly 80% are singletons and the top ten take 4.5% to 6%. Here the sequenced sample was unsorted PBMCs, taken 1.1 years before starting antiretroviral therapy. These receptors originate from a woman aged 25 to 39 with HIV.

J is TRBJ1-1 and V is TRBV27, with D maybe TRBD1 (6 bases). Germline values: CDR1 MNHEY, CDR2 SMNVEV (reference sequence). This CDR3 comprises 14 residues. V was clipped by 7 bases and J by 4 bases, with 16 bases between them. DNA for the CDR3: TGTGCCAGCAAAATAGGAGGGGGTGGCACTGAAGCTTTCTTT. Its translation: CASKIGGGGTEAFF.

The CDR3 DNA reads as TGTGCCAGCAGCTTAGGGGCAAGCGGGGGGAGCACCGGGGAGCTGTTTTTT. This sequence encodes CASSLGASGGSTGELFF. This rearrangement joins TRBV11-2 to TRBJ2-2; TRBD2 matches 9 bases. With 1 base clipped from V and 4 bases from J, the junction kept 7 bases outside the gene matches. Germline loops: CDR1 SGHAT, CDR2 FQNNGV. The CDR3 loop spans 17 amino acids.

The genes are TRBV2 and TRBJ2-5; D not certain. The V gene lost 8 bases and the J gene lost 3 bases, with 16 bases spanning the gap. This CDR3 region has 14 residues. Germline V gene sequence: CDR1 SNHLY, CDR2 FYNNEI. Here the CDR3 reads CASGLQGDKETQYF. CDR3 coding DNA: TGTGCCAGCGGATTACAAGGAGATAAAGAGACCCAGTACTTC.

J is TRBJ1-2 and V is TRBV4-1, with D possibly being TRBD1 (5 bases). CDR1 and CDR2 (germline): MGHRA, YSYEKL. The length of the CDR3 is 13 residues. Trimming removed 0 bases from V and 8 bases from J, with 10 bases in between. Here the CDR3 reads CASSQDPGYGYTF. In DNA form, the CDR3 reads TGCGCCAGCAGCCAAGACCCAGGGTACGGCTACACCTTC.

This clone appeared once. Here the CDR3 reads CASVPRLLYEQYF. CDR3 coding DNA: TGTGCCAGCGTACCCAGGCTCCTTTACGAGCAGTACTTC. The chain recombines TRBV2 with TRBJ2-7; D not resolved. CDR1 is SNHLY and CDR2 is FYNNEI in the germline V gene. The CDR3 is 13 amino acids. The V end lost 8 bases, the J end lost 4 bases, and 15 bases lay between the germline ends.

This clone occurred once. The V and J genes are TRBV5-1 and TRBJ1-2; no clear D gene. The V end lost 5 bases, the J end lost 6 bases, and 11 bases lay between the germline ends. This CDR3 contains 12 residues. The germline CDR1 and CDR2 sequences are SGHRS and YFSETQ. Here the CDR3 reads CASSREENGYTF. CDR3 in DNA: TGCGCCAGCAGTCGGGAGGAAAATGGCTACACCTTC.

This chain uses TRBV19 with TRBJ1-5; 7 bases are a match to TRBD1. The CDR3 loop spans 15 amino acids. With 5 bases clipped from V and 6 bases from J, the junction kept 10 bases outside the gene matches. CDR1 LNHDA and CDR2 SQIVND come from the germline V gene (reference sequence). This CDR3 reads CASSLPTGPRQPQHF. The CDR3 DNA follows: TGTGCCAGTAGTCTACCGACAGGGCCCCGTCAGCCCCAGCATTTT.

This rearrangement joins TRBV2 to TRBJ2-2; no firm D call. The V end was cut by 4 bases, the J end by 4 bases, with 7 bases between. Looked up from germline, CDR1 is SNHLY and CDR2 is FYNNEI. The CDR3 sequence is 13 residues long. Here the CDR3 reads CASSGAGTGELFF. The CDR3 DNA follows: TGTGCCAGCAGTGGTGCCGGCACCGGGGAGCTGTTTTTT.

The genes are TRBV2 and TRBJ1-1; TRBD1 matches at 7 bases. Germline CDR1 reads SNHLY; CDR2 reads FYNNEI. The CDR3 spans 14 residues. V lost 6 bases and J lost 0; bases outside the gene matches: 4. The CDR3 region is CASRTDRVNTEAFF. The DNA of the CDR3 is TGTGCCAGCAGGACTGACAGGGTGAACACTGAAGCTTTCTTT.

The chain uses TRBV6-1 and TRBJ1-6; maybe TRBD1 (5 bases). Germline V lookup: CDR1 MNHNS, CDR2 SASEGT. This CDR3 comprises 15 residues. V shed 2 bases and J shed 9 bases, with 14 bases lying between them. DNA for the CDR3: TGTGCCAGCAGTGAAAATGGTTGGGGGGGTTCACCCCTCCACTTT. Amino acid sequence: CASSENGWGGSPLHF.

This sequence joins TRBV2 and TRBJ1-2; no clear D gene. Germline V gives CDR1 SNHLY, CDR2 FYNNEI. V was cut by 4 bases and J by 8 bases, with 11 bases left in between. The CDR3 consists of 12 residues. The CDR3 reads CASSVWGGGYTF. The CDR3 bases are TGTGCCAGCAGTGTATGGGGTGGAGGCTACACCTTC.

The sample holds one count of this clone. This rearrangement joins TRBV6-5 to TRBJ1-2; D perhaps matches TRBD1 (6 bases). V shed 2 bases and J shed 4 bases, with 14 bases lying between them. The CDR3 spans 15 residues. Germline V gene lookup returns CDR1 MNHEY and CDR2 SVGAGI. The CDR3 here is CASSYGAGEGYGYTF. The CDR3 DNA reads TGTGCCAGCAGTTACGGGGCAGGGGAAGGCTATGGCTACACCTTC.

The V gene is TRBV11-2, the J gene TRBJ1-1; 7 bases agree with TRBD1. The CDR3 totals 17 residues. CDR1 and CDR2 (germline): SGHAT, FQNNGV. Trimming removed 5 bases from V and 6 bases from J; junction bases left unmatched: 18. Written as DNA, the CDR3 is TGTGCCAGCAGCCCCTTCTTAAGTAAGGGGGCAGAAGCTGAAGCTTTCTTT. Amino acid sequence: CASSPFLSKGAEAEAFF.

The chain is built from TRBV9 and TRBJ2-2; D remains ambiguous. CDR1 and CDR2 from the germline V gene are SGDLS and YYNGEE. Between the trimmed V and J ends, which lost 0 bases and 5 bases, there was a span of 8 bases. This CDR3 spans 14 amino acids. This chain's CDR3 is CASSVGEPTGELFF. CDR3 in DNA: TGTGCCAGCAGCGTAGGAGAACCAACCGGGGAGCTGTTTTTT.

The CDR3 protein is CASSLEGQGSSPLHF. CDR3 nucleotides: TGTGCCAGCAGCTTAGAAGGCCAGGGCAGTTCACCCCTCCACTTT. The chain uses TRBV11-2 and TRBJ1-6, with D perhaps matching TRBD1 (5 bases). Germline V gene lookup returns CDR1 SGHAT and CDR2 FQNNGV. There are 15 residues in the CDR3. V lost 0 bases and J 9 bases, leaving 12 bases between the germline ends.

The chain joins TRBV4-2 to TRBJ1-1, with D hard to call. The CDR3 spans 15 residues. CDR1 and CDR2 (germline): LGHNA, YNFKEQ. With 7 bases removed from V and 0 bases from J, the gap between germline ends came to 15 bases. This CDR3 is CASNHGIVMNTEAFF. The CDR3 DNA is TGTGCCAGCAATCACGGCATAGTAATGAACACTGAAGCTTTCTTT.

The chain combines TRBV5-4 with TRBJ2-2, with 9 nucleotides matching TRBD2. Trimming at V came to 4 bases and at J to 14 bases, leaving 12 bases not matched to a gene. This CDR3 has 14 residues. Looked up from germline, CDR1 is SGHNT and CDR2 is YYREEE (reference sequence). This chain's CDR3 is CASSPPGAGGILFF. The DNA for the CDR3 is TGTGCCAGCAGCCCCCCCGGGGCGGGGGGGATTCTGTTTTTT. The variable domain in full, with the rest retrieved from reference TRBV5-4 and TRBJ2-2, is ETGVTQSPTHLIKTRGQQVTLRCSSQSGHNTVSWYQQALGQGPQFIFQYYREEENGRGNFPPRFSGLQFPNYSSELNVNALELDDSALYLCASSPPGAGGILFFGEGSRLTVL.

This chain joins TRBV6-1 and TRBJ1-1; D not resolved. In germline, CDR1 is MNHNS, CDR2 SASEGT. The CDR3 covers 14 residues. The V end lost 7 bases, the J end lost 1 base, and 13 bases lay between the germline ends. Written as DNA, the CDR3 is TGTGCCAGCACCCTAATGGCAGGGAACACTGAAGCTTTCTTT. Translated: CASTLMAGNTEAFF.

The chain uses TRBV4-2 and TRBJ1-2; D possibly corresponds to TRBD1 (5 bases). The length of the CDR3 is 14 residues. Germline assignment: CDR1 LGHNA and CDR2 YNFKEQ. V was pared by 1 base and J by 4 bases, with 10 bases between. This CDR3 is CASSQVGQGYGYTF. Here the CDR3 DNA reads TGTGCCAGCAGCCAAGTTGGACAAGGCTATGGCTACACCTTC.

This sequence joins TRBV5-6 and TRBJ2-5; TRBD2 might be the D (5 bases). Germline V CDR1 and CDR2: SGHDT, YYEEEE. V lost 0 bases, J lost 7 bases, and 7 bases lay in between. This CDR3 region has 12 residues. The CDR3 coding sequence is TGTGCCAGCAGCTTGGCTGAGGGGACCCAGTACTTC. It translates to CASSLAEGTQYF. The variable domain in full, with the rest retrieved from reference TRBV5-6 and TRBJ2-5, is DAGVTQSPTHLIKTRGQQVTLRCSPKSGHDTVSWYQQALGQGPQFIFQYYEEEERQRGNFPDRFSGHQFPNYSSELNVNALLLGDSALYLCASSLAEGTQYFGPGTRLLVL.

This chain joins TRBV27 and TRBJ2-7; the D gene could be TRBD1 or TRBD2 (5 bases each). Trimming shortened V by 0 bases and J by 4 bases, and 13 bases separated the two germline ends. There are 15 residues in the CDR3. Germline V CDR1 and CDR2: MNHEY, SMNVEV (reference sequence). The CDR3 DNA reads TGTGCCAGCAGTTTATCGGGGGTAAGCGTGTACGAGCAGTACGTC. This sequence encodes CASSLSGVSVYEQYV.